The source of this TCR beta chain is a study of blood T cell repertoires in COVID-19. The CDR3 spans 13 residues. Germline values: CDR1 MNHEY, CDR2 SMNVEV (reference sequence). V trimming: 9 bases; J trimming: 3 bases; junction bases outside the gene matches: 7. Study members were between roughly 18 and 89 years old and lived in around 24 US regions. Assay: immunoSEQ multiplex PCR; the TCRdb copy retains only in-frame clones and omits some. The sample records 190,000 or so clones, 75% to 85% being singletons. The sample taken for sequencing was PBMCs or T cells enriched from blood (not recorded which). This chain links TRBV27 with TRBJ1-1, with 7 bases that match TRBD1. The origin of this receptor is a man in his forties who had recovered from COVID-19. DNA for the CDR3: TGTGCCAGGGGGACAGTTGGGGACACTGAAGCTTTCTTT. Translation gives CARGTVGDTEAFF.